This T cell receptor beta chain comes out of a study of Ad26.COV2.S vaccination and SARS-CoV-2 variants. Study at large: In the study, Ad26.COV2.S was injected intramuscularly once, or twice 56 days apart.

The CDR3 runs 15 residues. V was cut by 0 bases and J by 4 bases, with 12 bases left in between. Germline CDR1 reads LGHNA; CDR2 reads YSLEER. The count of this clone is one. Sequenced by immunoSEQ multiplex PCR; TCRdb stores in-frame clones only, minus some. The sample has approximately 410,000 clones, 88% seen once. Treatment indicated: roughly 20 received Ad26.COV2.S at low or high dose, single or two shots; a few received placebo; per-sample allocation not given. Sampling took place 63 days after the first vaccine or placebo injection. The sequence came from a person between 18 and 65 years old who received the Ad26.COV2.S COVID-19 vaccine or a placebo. The source material was peripheral blood, sampled in a trial of Ad26.COV2.S vaccine versus placebo. The chain has TRBV4-3 and TRBJ1-2; D unresolved. CDR3 residues: CASSQDGQVFYGYTF. As DNA, the CDR3 is TGCGCCAGCAGCCAAGATGGTCAGGTCTTCTATGGCTACACCTTC.